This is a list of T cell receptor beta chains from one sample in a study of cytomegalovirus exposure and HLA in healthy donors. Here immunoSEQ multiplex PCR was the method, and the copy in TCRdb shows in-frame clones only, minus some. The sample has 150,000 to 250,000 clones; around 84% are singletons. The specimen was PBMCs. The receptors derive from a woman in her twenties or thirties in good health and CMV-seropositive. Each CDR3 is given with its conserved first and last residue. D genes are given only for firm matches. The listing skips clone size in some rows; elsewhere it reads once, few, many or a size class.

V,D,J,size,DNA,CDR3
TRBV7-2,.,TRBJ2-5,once,TGTGCCAGCAGCTTAGCTCGGACACAACAAGAGACCCAGTACTTC,CASSLARTQQETQYF
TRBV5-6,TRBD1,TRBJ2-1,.,TGTGCCAGCAGCTCACAGGGGAAGGGCAATGAGCAGTTCTTC,CASSSQGKGNEQFF
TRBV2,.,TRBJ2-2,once,TGTGCCAGCAGTGAGGCAGAGAACACCGGGGAGCTGTTTTTT,CASSEAENTGELFF
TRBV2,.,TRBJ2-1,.,TGTGCCAGCACCCCCAGGCCCCTCTACAATGAGCAGTTCTTC,CASTPRPLYNEQFF
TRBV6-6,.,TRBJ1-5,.,TGTGCCAGCAGTTACACGACAGGTAGTCAGCCCCAGCATTTT,CASSYTTGSQPQHF
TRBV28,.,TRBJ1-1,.,TGTGCCAGCAGTTTAGCCAGGGGCACTGAAGCTTTCTTT,CASSLARGTEAFF
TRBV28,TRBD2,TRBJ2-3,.,TGTGCCACGATGCGGACTAGCGGATCAGATACGCAGTATTTT,CATMRTSGSDTQYF
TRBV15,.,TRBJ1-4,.,TGTGCCACCAGCAGAGGGGGTATGGGGAGTAATGAAAAACTGTTTTTT,CATSRGGMGSNEKLFF
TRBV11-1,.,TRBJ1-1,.,TGTGCCAGCAGCTTCTCACGGGGGAACACTGAAGCTTTCTTT,CASSFSRGNTEAFF
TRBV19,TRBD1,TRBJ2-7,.,TGTGCCAGTGGGCGACAGGGCATCTCCTACGAGCAGTACTTC,CASGRQGISYEQYF
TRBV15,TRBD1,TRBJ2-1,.,TGTGCCACCAGCAGGGTTACAGGGGCCTACAATGAGCAGTTCTTC,CATSRVTGAYNEQFF
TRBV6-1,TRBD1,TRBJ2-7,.,TGTGCCAGCAGTGAACTAGGACAGGGGAGAGAACTTAGCGAGCAGTACTTC,CASSELGQGRELSEQYF
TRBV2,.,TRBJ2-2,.,TGTGCCAAACAGTCCCGGCGGCGGGAAGGCGGGGAGCTGTTTTTT,CAKQSRRREGGELFF
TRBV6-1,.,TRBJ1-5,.,TGTGCCAGCTTAGATAGCAATCAGCCCCAGCATTTT,CASLDSNQPQHF
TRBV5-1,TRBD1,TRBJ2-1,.,TGCGCCAGCAGCTTGCCCGGACAGGGGAAGAATGAGCAGTTCTTC,CASSLPGQGKNEQFF
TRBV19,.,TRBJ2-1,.,TGTGCCAGTAGTATTTCAAACAGACCCTACAATGAGCAGTTCTTC,CASSISNRPYNEQFF
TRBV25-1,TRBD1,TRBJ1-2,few,TGTGCCAGCAGTGACCGGGACAGCCACACCTTC,CASSDRDSHTF
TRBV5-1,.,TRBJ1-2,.,TGCGCCAGCAGCGTAGCCGGGGGCTACACCTTC,CASSVAGGYTF
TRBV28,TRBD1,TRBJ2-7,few,TGTGCCAGCAGTTTCCCAGGGGGCTACGAGCAGTACTTC,CASSFPGGYEQYF
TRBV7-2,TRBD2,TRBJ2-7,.,TGTGCCAGCAGCTTAACCGGGAGGGGGACCTACGAGCAGTACTTC,CASSLTGRGTYEQYF
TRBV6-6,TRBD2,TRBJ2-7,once,TGTGCCAGCAGCAAAACTAGCGGGAGGGCCTTGGGAGAGCAGTACTTC,CASSKTSGRALGEQYF
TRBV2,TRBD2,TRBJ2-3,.,TGTGCCAGCCGCGCGACTAGCCCCCCAGATACGCAGTATTTT,CASRATSPPDTQYF
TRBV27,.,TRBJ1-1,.,TGTGCCAGCAGGCCACCCCGCCGGGAACTTTACACTGAAGCTTTCTTT,CASRPPRRELYTEAFF
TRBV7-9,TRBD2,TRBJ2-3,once,TGTGCCACCCCCGCGGGAGGGACCTTGTTCACAGATACGCAGTATTTT,CATPAGGTLFTDTQYF
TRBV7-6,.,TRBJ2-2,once,TGTGCCAGCAGCTACAGGGCCGGGGAGCTGTTTTTT,CASSYRAGELFF
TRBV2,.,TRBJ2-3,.,TGTGCCAGCAGTGAGGCCAGGGCTAGCACAGATACGCAGTATTTT,CASSEARASTDTQYF
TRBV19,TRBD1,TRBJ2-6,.,TGTGCCAGTAGTATAAGAGGGACAGTATCGTCTGGGGCCAACGTCCTGACTTTC,CASSIRGTVSSGANVLTF
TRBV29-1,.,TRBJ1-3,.,TGCAGCGTCTCTCACAGGAGCTCTGGAAACACCATATATTTT,CSVSHRSSGNTIYF
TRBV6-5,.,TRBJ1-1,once,TGTGCCAGCAGACCCCAAAGGACAGCGAACACTGAAGCTTTCTTT,CASRPQRTANTEAFF
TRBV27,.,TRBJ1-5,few,TGTGCCAGCAGTCACCAAGGAGATCAGCCCCAGCATTTT,CASSHQGDQPQHF
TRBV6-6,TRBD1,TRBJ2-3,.,TGTGCCAGCAGTTATCCCGGACAGGCGAGCACAGATACGCAGTATTTT,CASSYPGQASTDTQYF
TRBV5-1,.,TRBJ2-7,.,TGCGCCAGCAGTTGGCGGATGGGAGGTGAGCAGTACTTC,CASSWRMGGEQYF
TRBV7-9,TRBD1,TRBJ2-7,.,TGTGCCAGCAGCCTAAGGGACAGGGGTCTTTCCTACGAGCAGTACTTC,CASSLRDRGLSYEQYF
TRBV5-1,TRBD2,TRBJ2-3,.,TGCGCCAGTAACCCTAGCGGGCCCCGCACAGATACGCAGTATTTT,CASNPSGPRTDTQYF
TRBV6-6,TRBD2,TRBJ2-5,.,TGTGCCAGCAGTTACGGTCCTAGCGGGACTCAAGAGACCCAGTACTTC,CASSYGPSGTQETQYF
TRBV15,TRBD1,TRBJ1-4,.,TGTGCCACCAGCAGAGAAAGGACAGGGGGAGGGGGAAAACTGTTTTTT,CATSRERTGGGGKLFF
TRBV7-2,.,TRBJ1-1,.,TGTGCCAGCAGCCTACCAGACAAGCACACTGAAGCTTTCTTT,CASSLPDKHTEAFF
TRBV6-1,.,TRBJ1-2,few,TGTGCCAGCAGTAACGGGGGGGCTAACTATGGCTACACCTTC,CASSNGGANYGYTF
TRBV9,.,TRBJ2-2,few,TGTGCCTCCTCCGGGGTCGCGAACACCGGGGAGCTGTTTTTT,CASSGVANTGELFF
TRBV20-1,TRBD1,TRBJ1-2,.,TGCAGTGCGGGACAGAACTATGGCTACACCTTC,CSAGQNYGYTF
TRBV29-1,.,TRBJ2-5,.,TGCAGCGTTGGGGTTGGGGCAGTTCAAGAGACCCAGTACTTC,CSVGVGAVQETQYF
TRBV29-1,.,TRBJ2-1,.,TGCAGCGTTGTTAGGGAAGCGGGACAACGCGAGCAGTTCTTC,CSVVREAGQREQFF
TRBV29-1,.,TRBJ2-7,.,TGCAGCGTTGAAGTCCGAAGAAGGCCCAACGAGCGCGAGCAGTACTTC,CSVEVRRRPNEREQYF
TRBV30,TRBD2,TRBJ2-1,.,TGTGCCTGGAGTGTACTTGGACGGGGGGGTGAGCAGTTCTTC,CAWSVLGRGGEQFF
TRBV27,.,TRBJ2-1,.,TGTGCCAGCAGTCCGTCGCGAAACTCCTACAATGAGCAGTTCTTC,CASSPSRNSYNEQFF
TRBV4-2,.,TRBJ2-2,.,TGTGCCAGCAGCCAAGATTTTAGGGAGGAGGGTACCGGGGAGCTGTTTTTT,CASSQDFREEGTGELFF
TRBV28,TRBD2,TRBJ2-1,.,TGTGCCAGCAGTTTGTCTAGCGGGATCAGCAATGAGCAGTTCTTC,CASSLSSGISNEQFF
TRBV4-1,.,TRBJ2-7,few,TGCGCCAGCAGCCAAGTTCTGGCTAGTATCTCCCACGAGCAGTACTTC,CASSQVLASISHEQYF
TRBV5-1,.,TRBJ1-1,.,TGCGCCAGCAGCTGGACAGCCGCGGGGGCGGGCACTGAAGCTTTCTTT,CASSWTAAGAGTEAFF
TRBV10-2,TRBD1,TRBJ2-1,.,TGCGCCAGCAGGGGAGACAGGGGAAACAATGAGCAGTTCTTC,CASRGDRGNNEQFF